One and the same sample provided the 27 T cell receptor beta chains below, sequenced in a study of cytomegalovirus exposure and HLA in healthy donors. Primers for the PCR totalled 60 Vbeta and 13 Jbeta. The method was immunoSEQ multiplex PCR; TCRdb's version includes in-frame clones alone and lacks a portion of them. Seen here are 110,000 or so clones, approximately 82% observed once, and the top ten hold approximately 8%. The sequenced material came from PBMCs. All receptors come from a man in his forties in good health and CMV-seropositive.

J is TRBJ1-5 and V is TRBV6-6, with 11 bases identical to TRBD1. The V segment lost 0 bases and the J segment 4 bases; nucleotides outside the gene matches: 2. CDR3 length: 16 residues. The germline gives CDR1 MNHNY, CDR2 SVGAGI (reference sequence). Written as DNA, the CDR3 is TGTGCCAGCAGTTACTCCGGACAGGGGGCGAATCAGCCCCAGCATTTT. Translating it yields CASSYSGQGANQPQHF.

This clone was counted ten times or more. The V gene is TRBV29-1, the J gene TRBJ2-7, with D perhaps matching TRBD2 (7 bases). This CDR3 contains 11 residues. In germline, CDR1 is SQVTM, CDR2 ANQGSEA. V was trimmed by 4 bases and J by 6 bases, leaving 10 bases between them. CDR3 DNA: TGCAGCGTTGTAAGGGGGGGCGAGCAGTACTTC. Translating gives CSVVRGGEQYF.

This clone showed up just a few times. This chain links TRBV29-1 with TRBJ2-1; 7 bases match TRBD2. J was trimmed by 4 bases and V by 0 bases; bases with no gene match: 9. Germline lookup yields CDR1 SQVTM and CDR2 ANQGSEA. This CDR3 contains 16 residues. The CDR3 coding sequence is TGCAGCGTTGAAGAGCTAACTAGCGCTCCTTACAATGAGCAGTTCTTC. Amino acid sequence: CSVEELTSAPYNEQFF.

This chain joins TRBV7-8 and TRBJ2-7; 12 positions agree with TRBD2. J was trimmed by 7 bases and V by 2 bases; bases with no gene match: 3. The CDR3 length is 14 residues. CDR1 and CDR2 (germline): SGHVS, FQNEAQ. The CDR3 nucleotides read TGTGCCAGCAGCTTATTTACTAGCGGGAGGGAGCAGTACTTC. It is translated as CASSLFTSGREQYF.

This chain connects TRBV5-4 to TRBJ2-5, with 14 bases fitting TRBD2. From germline, CDR1 is SGHNT and CDR2 YYREEE (reference sequence). The ends lost 4 bases at V and 4 bases at J; junction bases unmatched: 6. The CDR3 totals 16 residues. CDR3 amino acids: CASSQGLAGDRETQYF. CDR3 DNA: TGTGCCAGCAGCCAGGGACTAGCGGGGGACAGAGAGACCCAGTACTTC.

The J gene is TRBJ2-3, the V gene TRBV19; 7 bases line up with TRBD1. Germline V gives CDR1 LNHDA, CDR2 SQIVND (reference sequence). The J segment lost 5 bases and the V segment lost 7 bases, leaving 12 bases of the junction unmatched. The CDR3 spans 15 residues. The CDR3 DNA reads TGTGCCAGTACCACCGGGACAGTCGAGGGAGATACGCAGTATTTT. It codes for CASTTGTVEGDTQYF. The full variable domain, in which reference TRBV19 and TRBJ2-3 provide the parts outside the CDR3, is DGGITQSPKYLFRKEGQNVTLSCEQNLNHDAMYWYRQDPGQGLRLIYYSQIVNDFQKGDIAEGYSVSREKKESFPLTVTSAQKNPTAFYLCASTTGTVEGDTQYFGPGTRLTVL.

This clone occurred a few times. This chain joins TRBV18 and TRBJ2-1; D gene uncertain. The CDR3 consists of 15 residues. Trimming took off 6 bases at V and 1 base at J, with 13 bases between the two ends. Germline lookup yields CDR1 KGHSH and CDR2 LQKENI. The CDR3 protein is CASSPPVGSYNEQFF. The CDR3 DNA follows: TGTGCCAGCTCCCCTCCGGTTGGTTCCTACAATGAGCAGTTCTTC.

J is TRBJ1-1 and V is TRBV7-3, with D possibly being TRBD1 (5 bases). CDR1 is SGHTA and CDR2 is FQGTGA in the germline V gene. Trimming cost V 0 bases and J 4 bases, with 9 bases left between them. This CDR3 spans 14 amino acids. In DNA form, the CDR3 reads TGTGCCAGCAGCTTAACTGGGGCCGGCACTGAAGCTTTCTTT. It yields the protein CASSLTGAGTEAFF. Full variable domain (outside the CDR3, taken from reference TRBV7-3 and TRBJ1-1): GAGVSQTPSNKVTEKGKYVELRCDPISGHTALYWYRQSLGQGPEFLIYFQGTGAADDSGLPNDRFFAVRPEGSVSTLKIQRTERGDSAVYLCASSLTGAGTEAFFGQGTRLTVV.

The CDR3 DNA follows: TGTGCCACCAGCAGAGATTGGCGACAGAGCTCCTACGAGCAGTACTTC. This sequence encodes CATSRDWRQSSYEQYF. The genes are TRBV15 and TRBJ2-7, with TRBD1 as a possible D gene (5 bases). This CDR3 is 16 amino acids long. Trimming removed 0 bases from V and 0 bases from J, with 12 bases in between. Germline assignment: CDR1 LNHNV and CDR2 YYDKDF (reference sequence).

The rearrangement uses TRBV2 and TRBJ1-5; 8 bases agree with TRBD1. This CDR3 has 15 amino acids. J lost 1 base, V lost 6 bases, and 5 bases had no gene match. CDR1 and CDR2 from the germline V gene are SNHLY and FYNNEI. Written as DNA, the CDR3 is TGTGCCAGCAGCGCGGGACAGGAGAGCAATCAGCCCCAGCATTTT. It encodes CASSAGQESNQPQHF.

The J gene is TRBJ1-1, the V gene TRBV5-1, with D possibly TRBD1 on 5 matching bases. This CDR3 is 14 amino acids long. Germline CDR1 is SGHRS and CDR2 is YFSETQ. Trimming removed 4 bases from V and 4 bases from J, with 14 bases in between. The CDR3 nucleotides read TGCGCCAGCAGCGTTCAGACCGGGGGCACTGAAGCTTTCTTT. The encoded protein is CASSVQTGGTEAFF.

This chain links TRBV19 with TRBJ1-2; perhaps TRBD1 as D (5 bases). CDR3 size: 13 residues. Trimming left V 4 bases short and J 2 bases short, with 8 bases between. Per the germline V gene, CDR1 is LNHDA and CDR2 is SQIVND (reference sequence). The chain's CDR3 is CASSTGENYGYTF. In DNA, the CDR3 is TGTGCCAGTAGTACGGGGGAGAACTATGGCTACACCTTC.

The rearrangement uses TRBV9 and TRBJ1-1, with D maybe TRBD1 (5 bases). V was pared by 4 bases and J by 0 bases, with 16 bases between. Germline CDR1 reads SGDLS; CDR2 reads YYNGEE. This CDR3 region has 16 residues. The CDR3 region has the DNA TGTGCCAGCAGCCCCCACCTGGGGCAGATGAACACTGAAGCTTTCTTT. Translating gives CASSPHLGQMNTEAFF.

The rearrangement uses TRBV19 and TRBJ1-4; 9 nucleotides align to TRBD1. The length of the CDR3 is 15 residues. The V gene's germline CDR1 is LNHDA and CDR2 SQIVND (reference sequence). V lost 5 bases to trimming and J lost 8 bases; unmatched junction nucleotides: 9. The CDR3 coding sequence is TGTGCCAGTAGTCTCCGACAGGGGGAGGGGGAAAAACTGTTTTTT. Amino acids: CASSLRQGEGEKLFF.

The chain has TRBV11-2 and TRBJ1-2, with D possibly matching TRBD1 (5 bases). Germline V gene lookup returns CDR1 SGHAT and CDR2 FQNNGV. The CDR3 runs 12 residues. V was shortened by 3 bases and J by 12 bases, with 14 bases between the two germline ends. CDR3 sequence reads: CASSFRRGVDTF. CDR3 sequence (DNA): TGTGCCAGCAGCTTCCGACGGGGGGTGGACACCTTC.

The gene calls are TRBV9 and TRBJ2-2; D uncertain. With 0 bases removed from V and 4 bases from J, the gap between germline ends came to 10 bases. Per the germline V gene, CDR1 is SGDLS and CDR2 is YYNGEE. This CDR3 comprises 15 residues. This chain's CDR3 is CASSVEVASTGELFF. In DNA, the CDR3 is TGTGCCAGCAGCGTAGAAGTGGCTTCCACCGGGGAGCTGTTTTTT.

This chain joins TRBV27 and TRBJ2-5; TRBD2 matches at 9 bases. Per the germline V gene, CDR1 is MNHEY and CDR2 is SMNVEV (reference sequence). The CDR3 covers 16 residues. V was clipped by 4 bases and J by 4 bases; unmatched bases: 10. The CDR3 DNA sequence: TGTGCCAGCAGTTCTCCACTCGCGGGGGGGCCAGAGACCCAGTACTTC. Translated: CASSSPLAGGPETQYF.

The rearrangement links TRBV11-3 to TRBJ2-2; a possible D gene is TRBD1 (5 bases). Germline CDR1 and CDR2: SGHNT and YENEEA. V lost 1 base to trimming and J lost 5 bases, with 8 bases between them. The CDR3 spans 14 residues. The CDR3, as DNA: TGTGCCAGCAGCTTAGGGCAGGGAACCGGGGAGCTGTTTTTT. The encoded protein is CASSLGQGTGELFF.

The V gene is TRBV11-2, the J gene TRBJ2-3, with 10 bases that match TRBD2. CDR3 size: 15 residues. Germline CDR1 and CDR2: SGHAT and FQNNGV. V shed 1 base and J 9 bases; nucleotides not matched to a gene: 7. This CDR3 reads CASSLVSSGGGTQYF. The CDR3 DNA sequence: TGTGCCAGCAGCTTAGTTTCTAGCGGGGGAGGGACGCAGTATTTT.

V and J are TRBV19 and TRBJ2-2; TRBD2 agrees at 9 bases. The CDR3 extends over 16 amino acids. Germline V gives CDR1 LNHDA, CDR2 SQIVND (reference sequence). The V gene end was trimmed by 6 bases and the J gene end by 7 bases; junction bases not matched to a gene: 12. CDR3 residues: CASSTGTSNVGGELFF. CDR3 coding DNA: TGTGCCAGTAGCACCGGGACTAGCAACGTCGGCGGGGAGCTGTTTTTT.

This clone came up a few times. An end of the junction differs from the germline gene, which may be a read error. The gene calls are TRBV7-7 and TRBJ2-1, with unresolved D. CDR1 is SSHAT and CDR2 is FNYEAQ in the germline V gene (reference sequence). The CDR3 sequence is 16 residues long. CDR3 protein: CASSPSIAGSYNEQFF. The DNA for the CDR3 is TGTGCTAGCAGCCCCTCTATAGCTGGCTCCTACAATGAGCAGTTCTTC. The full variable domain, rest sourced from reference TRBV7-7 and TRBJ2-1, is GAGVSQSPRYKVTKRGQDVTLRCDPISSHATLYWYQQALGQGPEFLTYFNYEAQPDKSGLPSDRFSAERPEGSISTLTIQRTEQRDSAMYRCASSPSIAGSYNEQFFGPGTRLTVL.

The chain uses TRBV6-5 and TRBJ1-5, with D possibly being TRBD1 (6 bases). This CDR3 spans 15 amino acids. Trimming took off 6 bases at V and 3 bases at J, with 15 bases between the two ends. In germline, CDR1 is MNHEY, CDR2 SVGAGI. CDR3 sequence reads: CASRPAGGDNQPQHF. The CDR3 DNA sequence: TGTGCCAGCAGACCGGCGGGGGGCGACAATCAGCCCCAGCATTTT.

The rearrangement links TRBV11-3 to TRBJ2-3; D is possibly TRBD1 (5 bases). Trimming removed 4 bases at V and 0 bases at J, with 11 bases between. Germline CDR1 and CDR2: SGHNT and YENEEA. This CDR3 has 15 residues. The CDR3 region is CASSYPQESTDTQYF. The CDR3 bases are TGTGCCAGCAGCTACCCACAGGAGAGCACAGATACGCAGTATTTT.

This clone has just a few counts. The chain employs TRBV19 and TRBJ2-5, with TRBD2 identical over 7 bases. The J call may be wrong; the DNA end is better matched by TRBJ2-7. This CDR3 region has 13 residues. CDR1 LNHDA and CDR2 SQIVND come from the germline V gene (reference sequence). CDR3 amino acids: CASSRVGGSEQYF. Written as DNA, the CDR3 is TGTGCCAGTAGTAGGGTGGGGGGGTCCGAGCAGTACTTC.

The chain recombines TRBV5-8 with TRBJ2-2, with 9 bases identical to TRBD1. Germline values: CDR1 SGHTS, CDR2 YDEGEE. V was pared by 4 bases and J by 1 base, with 5 bases of the junction left unmatched. CDR3 size: 16 residues. CDR3 in amino acids: CASSLTGQGNTGELFF. DNA of the CDR3: TGTGCCAGCAGCCTAACGGGACAGGGGAACACCGGGGAGCTGTTTTTT.

The genes are TRBV7-9 and TRBJ1-1; D possibly corresponds to TRBD1 (5 bases). Trimming cost V 8 bases and J 4 bases, with 14 bases left between them. The CDR3 is 13 residues long. Germline V gene data show CDR1 as SEHNR and CDR2 as FQNEAQ (reference sequence). The CDR3 DNA sequence: TGTGCCAGCGGTCTCAGGGCGGCCACTGAAGCTTTCTTT. Translated, it gives CASGLRAATEAFF.

The chain has TRBV30 and TRBJ2-5; 9 nucleotides agree with TRBD2. CDR1 is GTSNPN and CDR2 is SVGIG in the germline V gene (reference sequence). Trimming at V came to 5 bases and at J to 5 bases, leaving 6 bases not matched to a gene. This CDR3 spans 13 amino acids. For the CDR3, the DNA is TGTGCCTGGTCGCGGGGGGGGTGGGAGACCCAGTACTTC. Translating gives CAWSRGGWETQYF.